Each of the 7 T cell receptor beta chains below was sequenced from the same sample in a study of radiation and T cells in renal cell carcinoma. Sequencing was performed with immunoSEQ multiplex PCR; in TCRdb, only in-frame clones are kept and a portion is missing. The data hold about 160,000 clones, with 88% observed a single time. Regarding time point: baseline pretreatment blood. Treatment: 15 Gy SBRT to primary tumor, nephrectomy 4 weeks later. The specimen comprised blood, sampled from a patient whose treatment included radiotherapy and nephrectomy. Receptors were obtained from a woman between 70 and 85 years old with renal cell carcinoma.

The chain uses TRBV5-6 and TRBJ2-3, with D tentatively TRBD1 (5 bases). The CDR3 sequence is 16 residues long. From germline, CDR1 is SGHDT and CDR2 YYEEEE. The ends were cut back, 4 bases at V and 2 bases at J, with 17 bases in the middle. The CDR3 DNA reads TGTGCCAGCAGCGGGGCCGTAGGAAGGAACACAGATACGCAGTATTTT. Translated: CASSGAVGRNTDTQYF.

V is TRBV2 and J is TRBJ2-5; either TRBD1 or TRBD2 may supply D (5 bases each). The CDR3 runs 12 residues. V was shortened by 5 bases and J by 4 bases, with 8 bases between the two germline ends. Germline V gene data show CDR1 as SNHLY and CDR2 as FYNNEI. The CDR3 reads CASSMRGETQYF. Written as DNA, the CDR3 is TGTGCCAGCAGTATGAGGGGAGAGACCCAGTACTTC.

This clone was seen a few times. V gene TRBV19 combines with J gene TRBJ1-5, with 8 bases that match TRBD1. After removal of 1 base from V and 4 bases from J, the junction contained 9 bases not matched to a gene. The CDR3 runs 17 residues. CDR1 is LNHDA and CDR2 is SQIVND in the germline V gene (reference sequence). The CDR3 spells CASSIVLGTGDNQPQHF. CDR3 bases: TGTGCCAGTAGTATAGTATTGGGGACAGGAGATAATCAGCCCCAGCATTTT.

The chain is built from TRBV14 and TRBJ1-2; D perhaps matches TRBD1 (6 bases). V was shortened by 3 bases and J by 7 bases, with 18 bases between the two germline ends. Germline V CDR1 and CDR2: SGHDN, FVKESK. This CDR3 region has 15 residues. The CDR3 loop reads CASSQGPDSLGGYTF. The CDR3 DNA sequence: TGTGCCAGCAGCCAGGGTCCGGACAGCCTGGGTGGCTACACCTTC.

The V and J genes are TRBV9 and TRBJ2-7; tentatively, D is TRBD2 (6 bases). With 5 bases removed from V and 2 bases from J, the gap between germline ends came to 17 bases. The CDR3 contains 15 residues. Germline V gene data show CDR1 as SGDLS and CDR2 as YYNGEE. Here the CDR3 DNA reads TGTGCCAGCAGTATTACCGGGACTGATCCCTACGAGCAGTACTTC. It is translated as CASSITGTDPYEQYF.

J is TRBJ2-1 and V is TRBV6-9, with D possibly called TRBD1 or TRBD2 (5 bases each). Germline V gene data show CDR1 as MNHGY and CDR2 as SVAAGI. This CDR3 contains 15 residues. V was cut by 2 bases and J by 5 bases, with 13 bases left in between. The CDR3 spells CASSYGDRFNNEQFF. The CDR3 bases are TGTGCCAGCAGTTATGGGGACCGATTTAACAATGAGCAGTTCTTC.

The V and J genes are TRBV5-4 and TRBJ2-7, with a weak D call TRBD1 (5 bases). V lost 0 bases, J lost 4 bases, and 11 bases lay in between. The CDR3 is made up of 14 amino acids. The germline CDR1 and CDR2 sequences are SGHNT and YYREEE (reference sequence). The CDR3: CASSLDRFSYEQYF. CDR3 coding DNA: TGTGCCAGCAGCTTGGACAGGTTCTCTTACGAGCAGTACTTC.